A selection of T cell receptor beta chains follows, all from one sample in a study of blood T cell repertoires in COVID-19. Assay: immunoSEQ multiplex PCR; the TCRdb copy retains only in-frame clones and omits some. The repertoire holds a few hundred thousand clones, with 90% as singletons. The sample taken for sequencing was peripheral blood. The source of these receptors is a woman aged 35 to 49 with COVID-19, enrolled during active disease. CDR3s include the opening cysteine and the closing phenylalanine or tryptophan. Size is stated for part of the rows, as once, few or many counts, or as a class when the clone is expanded.

TRBV2	TRBJ2-7	.	CASSRDRLTTF
TRBV27	TRBJ2-7	.	CASSLGPYEGEQYF
TRBV5-6	TRBJ1-4	.	CASSWRGRDEKLFF
TRBV5-1	TRBJ2-7	.	CASSLAGTQTYEQYF
TRBV27	TRBJ2-3	.	CASSLWPPGGRADRTDTQYF
TRBV7-7	TRBJ2-1	once	CASSLGREKYNGQFF
TRBV9	TRBJ2-6	.	CASRPGLAGVSGANVLTF
TRBV19	TRBJ1-5	.	CASSILRITVTLNQPQHF
TRBV6-8	TRBJ1-4	.	CASSYAPEIGKLFF
TRBV6-6	TRBJ2-2	.	CASSRGWRAGELFF